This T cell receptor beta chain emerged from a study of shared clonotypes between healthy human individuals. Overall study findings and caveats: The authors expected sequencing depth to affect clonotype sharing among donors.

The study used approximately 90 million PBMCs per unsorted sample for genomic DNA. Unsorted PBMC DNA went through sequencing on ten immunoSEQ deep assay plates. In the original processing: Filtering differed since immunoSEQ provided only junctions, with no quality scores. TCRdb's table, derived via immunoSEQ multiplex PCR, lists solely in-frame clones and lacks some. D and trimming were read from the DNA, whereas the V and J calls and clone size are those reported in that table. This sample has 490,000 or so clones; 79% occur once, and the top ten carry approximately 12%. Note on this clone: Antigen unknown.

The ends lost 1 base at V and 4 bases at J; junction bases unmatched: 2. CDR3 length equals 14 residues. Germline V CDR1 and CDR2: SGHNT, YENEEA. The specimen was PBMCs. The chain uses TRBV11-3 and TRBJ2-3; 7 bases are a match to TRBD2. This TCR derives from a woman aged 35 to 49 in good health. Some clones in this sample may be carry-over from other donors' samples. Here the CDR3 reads CASSLGRGADTQYF. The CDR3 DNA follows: TGTGCCAGCAGCTTAGGTCGGGGGGCAGATACGCAGTATTTT. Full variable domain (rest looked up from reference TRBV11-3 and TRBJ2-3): EAGVVQSPRYKIIEKKQPVAFWCNPISGHNTLYWYLQNLGQGPELLIRYENEEAVDDSQLPKDRFSAERLKGVDSTLKIQPAELGDSAVYLCASSLGRGADTQYFGPGTRLTVL.